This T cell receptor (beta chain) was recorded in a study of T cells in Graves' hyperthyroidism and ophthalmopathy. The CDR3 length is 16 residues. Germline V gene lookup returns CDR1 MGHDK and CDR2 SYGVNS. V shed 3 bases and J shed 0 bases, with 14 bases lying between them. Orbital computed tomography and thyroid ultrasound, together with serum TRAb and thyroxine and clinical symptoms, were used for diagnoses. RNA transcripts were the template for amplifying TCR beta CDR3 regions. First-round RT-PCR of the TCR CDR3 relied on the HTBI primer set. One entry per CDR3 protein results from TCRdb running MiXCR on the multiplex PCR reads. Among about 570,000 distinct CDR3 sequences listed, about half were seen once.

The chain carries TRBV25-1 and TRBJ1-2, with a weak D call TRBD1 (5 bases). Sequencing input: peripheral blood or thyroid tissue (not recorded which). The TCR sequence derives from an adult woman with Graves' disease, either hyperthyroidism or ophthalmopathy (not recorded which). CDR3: CASSDIGARANYGYTF. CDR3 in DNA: TGTGCCAGCAGTGATATAGGGGCGAGGGCTAACTATGGCTACACCTTC.